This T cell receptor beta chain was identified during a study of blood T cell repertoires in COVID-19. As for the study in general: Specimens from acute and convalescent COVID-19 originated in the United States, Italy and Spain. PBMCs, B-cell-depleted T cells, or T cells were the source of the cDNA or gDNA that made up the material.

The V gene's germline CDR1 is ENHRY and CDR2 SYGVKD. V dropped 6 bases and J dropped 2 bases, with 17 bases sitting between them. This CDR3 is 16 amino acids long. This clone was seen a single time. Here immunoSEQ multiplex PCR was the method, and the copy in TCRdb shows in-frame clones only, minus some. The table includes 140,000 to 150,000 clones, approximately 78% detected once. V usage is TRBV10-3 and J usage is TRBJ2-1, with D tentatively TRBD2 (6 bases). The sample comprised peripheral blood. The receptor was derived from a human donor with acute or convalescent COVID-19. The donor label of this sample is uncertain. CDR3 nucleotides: TGTGCCATCAGCTCTTCGGGGGAGCGGGCCTACAATGAGCAGTTCTTC. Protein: CAISSSGERAYNEQFF.